Reported below is one T cell receptor beta chain. Its antigen is unknown. TCRdb called the reads again in MiXCR, with one record for every CDR3 protein. The sample contains 800,000 to 950,000 distinct CDR3 sequences, approximately 30% of which appear only once. The V and J ends lost 1 base and 5 bases, in that order; junction bases with no gene match: 7. Germline V gene lookup returns CDR1 MNHNS and CDR2 SASEGT. This CDR3 contains 15 residues. The data were taken from a study of T cell repertoires in cytomegalovirus infection. The chain uses TRBV6-1 and TRBJ1-1; 7 nucleotides align to TRBD1. Sequenced material: cultured CD8+ T cells from PBMCs, taken from culture after CMV antigen stimulation. This clonotype originated in a human donor in good health (CMV status not recorded). Some clones in this sample may be carry-over from other donors' samples. The CDR3 spells CASSEGQGVWTEAFF. CDR3 DNA sequence: TGTGCCAGCAGTGAAGGGCAGGGGGTATGGACTGAAGCTTTCTTT.